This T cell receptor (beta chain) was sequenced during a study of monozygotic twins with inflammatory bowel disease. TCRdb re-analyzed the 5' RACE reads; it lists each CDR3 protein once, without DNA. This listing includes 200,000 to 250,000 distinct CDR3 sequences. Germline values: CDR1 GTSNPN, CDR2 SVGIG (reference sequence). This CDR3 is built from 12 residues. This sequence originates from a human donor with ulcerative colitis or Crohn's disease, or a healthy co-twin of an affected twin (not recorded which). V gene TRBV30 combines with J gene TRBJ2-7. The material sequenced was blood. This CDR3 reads CAWSYSSYEQYF.